This record covers a single T cell receptor beta chain. The sample comes from a study of blood T cell repertoires in COVID-19. Whole-study context: Donors in the United States, Italy and Spain gave samples during acute or convalescent COVID-19. PBMCs, B-cell-depleted T cells, or T cells were the source of the cDNA or gDNA that made up the material.

In the authors' methods: Estimation of nucleated cell counts was performed using reference gene primer amplification. Data came from immunoSEQ multiplex PCR; TCRdb stores just in-frame clones and leaves some out. The DNA gave D and trimming, while V, J and clone size come from that table. Here the sample spans roughly 93,000 clones, over 70% being singletons. Germline values: CDR1 LNHDA, CDR2 SQIVND (reference sequence). V was shortened by 3 bases and J by 4 bases, with 9 bases between the two germline ends. CDR3 length: 13 amino acids. The J gene is TRBJ1-2, the V gene TRBV19; D is unclear. The TCR originated in a woman of 80 years or more with acute or convalescent COVID-19. Input material: peripheral blood. The CDR3 sequence is CASSMGRGYGYTF. CDR3 in DNA: TGTGCCAGTAGTATGGGCCGTGGCTATGGCTACACCTTC. Looking up the rest from reference TRBV19 and TRBJ1-2 gives the full variable domain: DGGITQSPKYLFRKEGQNVTLSCEQNLNHDAMYWYRQDPGQGLRLIYYSQIVNDFQKGDIAEGYSVSREKKESFPLTVTSAQKNPTAFYLCASSMGRGYGYTFGSGTRLTVV.